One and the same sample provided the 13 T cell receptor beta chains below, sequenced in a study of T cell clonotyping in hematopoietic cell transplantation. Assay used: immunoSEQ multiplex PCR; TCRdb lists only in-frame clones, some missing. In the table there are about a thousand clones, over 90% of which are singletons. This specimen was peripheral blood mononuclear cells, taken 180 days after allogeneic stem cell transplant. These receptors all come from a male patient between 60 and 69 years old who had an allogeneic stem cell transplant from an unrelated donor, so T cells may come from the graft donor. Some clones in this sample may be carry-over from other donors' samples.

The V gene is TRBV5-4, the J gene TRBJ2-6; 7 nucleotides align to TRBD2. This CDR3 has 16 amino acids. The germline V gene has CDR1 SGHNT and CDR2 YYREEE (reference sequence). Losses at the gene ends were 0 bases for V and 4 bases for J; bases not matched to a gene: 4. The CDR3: CASSLAGGGGANVLTF. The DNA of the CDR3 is TGTGCCAGCAGCTTGGCAGGCGGGGGAGGGGCCAACGTCCTGACTTTC.

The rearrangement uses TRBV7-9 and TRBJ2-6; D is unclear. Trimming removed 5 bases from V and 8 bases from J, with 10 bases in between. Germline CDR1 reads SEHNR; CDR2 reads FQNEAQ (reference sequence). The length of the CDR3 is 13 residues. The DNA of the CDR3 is TGTGCCAGCAGCCTCCCCCCCTCCAACGTCCTGACTTTC. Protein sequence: CASSLPPSNVLTF.

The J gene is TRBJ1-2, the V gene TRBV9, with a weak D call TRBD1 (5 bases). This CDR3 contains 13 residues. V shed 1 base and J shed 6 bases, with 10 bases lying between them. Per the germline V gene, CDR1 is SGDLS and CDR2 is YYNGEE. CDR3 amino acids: CASSVNGADGYTF. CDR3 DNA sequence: TGTGCCAGCAGCGTAAACGGGGCTGATGGCTACACCTTC.

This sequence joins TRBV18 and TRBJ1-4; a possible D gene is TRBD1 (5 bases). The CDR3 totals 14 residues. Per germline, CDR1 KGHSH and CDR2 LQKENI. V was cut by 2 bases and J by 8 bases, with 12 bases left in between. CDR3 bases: TGTGCCAGCTCACCATTCTGGACACTAGAAAAACTGTTTTTT. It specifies CASSPFWTLEKLFF.

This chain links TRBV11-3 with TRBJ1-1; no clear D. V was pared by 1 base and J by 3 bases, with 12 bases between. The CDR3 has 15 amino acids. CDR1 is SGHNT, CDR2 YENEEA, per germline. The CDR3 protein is CASSLGPVGYTEAFF. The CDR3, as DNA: TGTGCCAGCAGCTTAGGACCGGTTGGATACACTGAAGCTTTCTTT.

CDR3 in DNA: TGTGCCAGTAGTATAGCGGGTTGGATGAGGGAGCAGTACTTC. This codes for CASSIAGWMREQYF. The rearrangement joins TRBV19 to TRBJ2-7; no definite D call. CDR1 is LNHDA and CDR2 is SQIVND in the germline V gene (reference sequence). The CDR3 is 14 amino acids. V shed 1 base and J shed 7 bases, with 14 bases lying between them.

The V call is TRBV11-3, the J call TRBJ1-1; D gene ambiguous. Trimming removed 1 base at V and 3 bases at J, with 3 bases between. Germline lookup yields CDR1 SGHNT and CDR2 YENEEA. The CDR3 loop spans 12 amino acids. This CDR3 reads CASSLGDTEAFF. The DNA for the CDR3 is TGTGCCAGCAGCTTAGGGGACACTGAAGCTTTCTTT.

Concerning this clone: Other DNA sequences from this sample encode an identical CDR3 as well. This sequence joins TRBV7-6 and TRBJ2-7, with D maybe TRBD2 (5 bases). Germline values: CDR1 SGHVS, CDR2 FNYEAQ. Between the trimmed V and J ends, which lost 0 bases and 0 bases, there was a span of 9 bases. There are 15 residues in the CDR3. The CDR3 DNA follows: TGTGCCAGCAGCTTAGCTGTCGGGGACTCCTACGAGCAGTACTTC. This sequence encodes CASSLAVGDSYEQYF. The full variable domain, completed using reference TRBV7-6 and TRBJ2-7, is GAGVSQSPRYKVTKRGQDVALRCDPISGHVSLYWYRQALGQGPEFLTYFNYEAQQDKSGLPNDRFSAERPEGSISTLTIQRTEQRDSAMYRCASSLAVGDSYEQYFGPGTRLTVT.

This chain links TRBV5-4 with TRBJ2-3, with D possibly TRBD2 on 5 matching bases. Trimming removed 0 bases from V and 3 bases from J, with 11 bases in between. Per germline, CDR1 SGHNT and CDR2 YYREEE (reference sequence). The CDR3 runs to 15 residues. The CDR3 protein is CASSLGVSDTDTQYF. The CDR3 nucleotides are TGTGCCAGCAGCTTGGGGGTTAGCGATACAGATACGCAGTATTTT.

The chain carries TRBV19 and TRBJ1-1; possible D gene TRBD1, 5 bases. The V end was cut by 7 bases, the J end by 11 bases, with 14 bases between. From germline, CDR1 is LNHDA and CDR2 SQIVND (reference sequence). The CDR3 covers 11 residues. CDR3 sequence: CASTSRVVAFF. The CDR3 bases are TGTGCCAGTACCTCCAGGGTAGTTGCTTTCTTT.

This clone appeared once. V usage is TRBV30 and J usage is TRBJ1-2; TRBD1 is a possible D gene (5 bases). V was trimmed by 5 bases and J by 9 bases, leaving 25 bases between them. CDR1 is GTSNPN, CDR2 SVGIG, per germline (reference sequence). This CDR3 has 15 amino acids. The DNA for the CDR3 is TGTGCCTGGGTATCCCAGCCCTGGGGGAGGACCCGCTACACCTTC. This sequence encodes CAWVSQPWGRTRYTF.

The DNA for the CDR3 is TGCGCCAGCAGCCAACCAAAGGGGGTACCCTACGAGCAGTACTTC. This encodes CASSQPKGVPYEQYF. The chain is built from TRBV4-1 and TRBJ2-7, with D possibly matching TRBD1 (6 bases). V was trimmed by 2 bases and J by 2 bases, leaving 13 bases between them. The CDR3 length is 15 residues. Germline V gene lookup returns CDR1 MGHRA and CDR2 YSYEKL.

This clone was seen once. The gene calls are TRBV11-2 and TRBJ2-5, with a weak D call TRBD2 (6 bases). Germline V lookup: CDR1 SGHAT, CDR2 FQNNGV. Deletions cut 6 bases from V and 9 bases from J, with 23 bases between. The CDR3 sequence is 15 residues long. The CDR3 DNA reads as TGTGCCAGCAGGACGAAAGGTGGGAGGACGGGGGCCCAGTACTTC. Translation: CASRTKGGRTGAQYF.